This T cell receptor beta chain appears in the sequencing data of a study of T cell responses to AZD1222 COVID-19 vaccine. Study context: Second-dose groups at about 4 or about 12 weeks were pooled. General study findings and limits: There were vaccine-associated CD4 TCRs across spike, dominant at 160-218 and 743-854.

In regard to this clone: Its antigen is undetermined.

Generated by immunoSEQ multiplex PCR, the TCRdb table keeps only in-frame clones and is missing some. The sample has about 140,000 clones; around 90% are singletons. This CDR3 is built from 14 residues. Trimming pared 1 base from V and 7 bases from J, leaving 10 bases between. Germline CDR1 is LGHNT and CDR2 is FRNRAP. The rearrangement joins TRBV12-5 to TRBJ1-4; D gene unclear. This receptor was identified in an adult in good health. Material: peripheral blood, obtained on day 0 of AZD1222 vaccination. The CDR3 DNA sequence: TGTGCTAGTGGTTTGGGGAGGGCGAGTGAAAAACTGTTTTTT. Translated, it gives CASGLGRASEKLFF.